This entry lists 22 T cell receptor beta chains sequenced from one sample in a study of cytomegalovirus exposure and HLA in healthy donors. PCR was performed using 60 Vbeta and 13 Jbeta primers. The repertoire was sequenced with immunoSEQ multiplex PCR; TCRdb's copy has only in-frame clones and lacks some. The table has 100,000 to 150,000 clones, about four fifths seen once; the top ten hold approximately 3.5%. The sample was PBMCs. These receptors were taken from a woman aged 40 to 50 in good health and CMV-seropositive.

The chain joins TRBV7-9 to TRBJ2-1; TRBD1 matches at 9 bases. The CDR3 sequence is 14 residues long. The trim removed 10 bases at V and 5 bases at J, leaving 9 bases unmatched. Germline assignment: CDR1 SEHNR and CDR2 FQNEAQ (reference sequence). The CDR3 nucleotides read TGTGCCAACCAGGGACAGGGACCACACAATGAGCAGTTCTTC. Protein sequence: CANQGQGPHNEQFF. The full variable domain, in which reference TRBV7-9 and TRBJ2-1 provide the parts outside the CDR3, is DTGVSQNPRHKITKRGQNVTFRCDPISEHNRLYWYRQTLGQGPEFLTYFQNEAQLEKSRLLSDRFSAERPKGSFSTLEIQRTEQGDSAMYLCANQGQGPHNEQFFGPGTRLTVL.

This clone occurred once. In nucleotides, the CDR3 is TGTGCCAGCAGTCGACAGGGTTCCTATGGCTACACCTTC. The encoded protein is CASSRQGSYGYTF. The V gene is TRBV28, the J gene TRBJ1-2, with 7 positions matching TRBD1. CDR1 and CDR2 (germline): MDHEN, SYDVKM. This CDR3 spans 13 amino acids. After removal of 5 bases from V and 4 bases from J, the junction contained 4 bases not matched to a gene.

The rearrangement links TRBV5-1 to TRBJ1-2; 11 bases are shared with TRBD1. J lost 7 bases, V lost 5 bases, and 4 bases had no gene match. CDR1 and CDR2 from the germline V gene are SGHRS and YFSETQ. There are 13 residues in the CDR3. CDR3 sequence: CASRRDRGTGYTF. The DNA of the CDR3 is TGCGCCAGCAGAAGGGACAGGGGGACTGGCTACACCTTC.

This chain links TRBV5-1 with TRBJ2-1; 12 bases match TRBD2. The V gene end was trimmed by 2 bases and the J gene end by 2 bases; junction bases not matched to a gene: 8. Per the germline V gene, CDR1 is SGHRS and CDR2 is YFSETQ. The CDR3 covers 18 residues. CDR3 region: CASSFGLAGGGAYNEQFF. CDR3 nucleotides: TGCGCCAGCAGCTTTGGCCTAGCGGGAGGGGGGGCCTACAATGAGCAGTTCTTC.

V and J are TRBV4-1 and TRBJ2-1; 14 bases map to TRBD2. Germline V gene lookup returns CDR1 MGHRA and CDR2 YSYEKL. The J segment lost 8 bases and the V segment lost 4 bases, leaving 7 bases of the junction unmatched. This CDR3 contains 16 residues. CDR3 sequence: CASSRGLAGDPDEQFF. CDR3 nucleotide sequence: TGCGCCAGCAGCCGGGGACTAGCGGGAGACCCCGATGAGCAGTTCTTC.

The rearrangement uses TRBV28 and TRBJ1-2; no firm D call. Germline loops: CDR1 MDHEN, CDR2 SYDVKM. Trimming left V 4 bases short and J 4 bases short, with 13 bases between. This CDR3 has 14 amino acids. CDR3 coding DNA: TGTGCCAGCAGTTCCTCCCCAGGTGGCTATGGCTACACCTTC. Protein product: CASSSSPGGYGYTF.

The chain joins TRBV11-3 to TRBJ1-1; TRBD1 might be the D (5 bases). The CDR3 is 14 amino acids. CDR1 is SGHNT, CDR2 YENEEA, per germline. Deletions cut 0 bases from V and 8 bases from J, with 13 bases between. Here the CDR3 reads CASSLEGDFKEAFF. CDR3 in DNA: TGTGCCAGCAGCTTAGAAGGGGACTTCAAAGAAGCTTTCTTT.

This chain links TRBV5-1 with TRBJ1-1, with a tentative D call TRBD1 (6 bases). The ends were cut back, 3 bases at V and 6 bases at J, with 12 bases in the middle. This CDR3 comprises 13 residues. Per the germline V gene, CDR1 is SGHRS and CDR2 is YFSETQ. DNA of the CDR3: TGCGCCAGCAGCTCTGACAGGTATTCTGAAGCTTTCTTT. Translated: CASSSDRYSEAFF.

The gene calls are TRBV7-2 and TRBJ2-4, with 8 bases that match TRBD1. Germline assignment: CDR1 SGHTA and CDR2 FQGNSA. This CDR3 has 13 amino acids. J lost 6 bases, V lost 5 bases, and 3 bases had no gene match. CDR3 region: CASSSTGGNIQYF. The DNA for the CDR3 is TGTGCCAGCAGCAGTACAGGGGGAAACATTCAGTACTTC.

In DNA form, the CDR3 reads TGTGCCAGCAGCGGGGGGACTAGCGGGAGCCAAGAGACCCAGTACTTC. This gives the protein CASSGGTSGSQETQYF. The chain uses TRBV9 and TRBJ2-5, with 14 bases that match TRBD2. The length of the CDR3 is 16 residues. CDR1 and CDR2 from the germline V gene are SGDLS and YYNGEE. The junction had 2 bases not matched to a gene; V was cut back by 3 bases and J by 1 base.

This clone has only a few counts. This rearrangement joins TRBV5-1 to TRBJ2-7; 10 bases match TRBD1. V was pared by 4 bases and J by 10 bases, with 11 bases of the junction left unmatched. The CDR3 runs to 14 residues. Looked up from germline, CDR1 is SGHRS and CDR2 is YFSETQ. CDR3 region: CASSAKADRGAQYF. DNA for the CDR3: TGCGCCAGCAGCGCAAAAGCGGACAGGGGGGCCCAGTACTTC.

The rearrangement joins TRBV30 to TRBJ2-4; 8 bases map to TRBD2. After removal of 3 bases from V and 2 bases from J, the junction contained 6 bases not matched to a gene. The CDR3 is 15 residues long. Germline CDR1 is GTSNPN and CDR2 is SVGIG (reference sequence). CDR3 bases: TGTGCCTGGAGCCATCCGGGGGGGTCCAAAAACATTCAGTACTTC. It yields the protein CAWSHPGGSKNIQYF.

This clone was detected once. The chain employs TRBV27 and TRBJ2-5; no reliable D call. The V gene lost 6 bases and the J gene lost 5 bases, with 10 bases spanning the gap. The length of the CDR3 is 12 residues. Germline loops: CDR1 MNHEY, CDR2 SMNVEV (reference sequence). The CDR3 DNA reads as TGTGCCAGCAGCCCCGACTGGGAGACCCAGTACTTC. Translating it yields CASSPDWETQYF.

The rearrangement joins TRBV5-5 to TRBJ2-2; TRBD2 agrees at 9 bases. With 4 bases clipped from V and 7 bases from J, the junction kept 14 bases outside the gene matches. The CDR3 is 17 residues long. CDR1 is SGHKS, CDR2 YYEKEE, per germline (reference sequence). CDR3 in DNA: TGTGCCAGCAGCGGGAGTAGCGGGAGTGGGAACGTCGGGGAGCTGTTTTTT. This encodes CASSGSSGSGNVGELFF.

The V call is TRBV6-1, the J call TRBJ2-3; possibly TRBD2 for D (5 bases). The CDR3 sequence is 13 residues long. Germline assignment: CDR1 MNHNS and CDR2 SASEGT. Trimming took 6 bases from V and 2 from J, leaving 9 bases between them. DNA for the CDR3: TGTGCCAGCAGCAAGACTATCACAGATACGCAGTATTTT. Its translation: CASSKTITDTQYF.

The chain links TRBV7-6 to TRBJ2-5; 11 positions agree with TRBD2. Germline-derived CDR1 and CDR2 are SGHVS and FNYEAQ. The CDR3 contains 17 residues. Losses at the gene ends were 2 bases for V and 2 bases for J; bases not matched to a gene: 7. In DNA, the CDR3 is TGTGCCAGCAGCTTATCGCGGACTAGCGGGCCTCAAGAGACCCAGTACTTC. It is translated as CASSLSRTSGPQETQYF.

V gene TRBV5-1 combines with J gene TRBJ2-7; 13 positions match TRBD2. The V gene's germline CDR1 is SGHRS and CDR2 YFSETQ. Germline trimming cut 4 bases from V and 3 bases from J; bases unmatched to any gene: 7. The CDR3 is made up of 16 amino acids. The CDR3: CASSLTSGRALYEQYF. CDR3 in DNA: TGCGCCAGCAGCCTAACTAGCGGGAGGGCCCTCTACGAGCAGTACTTC.

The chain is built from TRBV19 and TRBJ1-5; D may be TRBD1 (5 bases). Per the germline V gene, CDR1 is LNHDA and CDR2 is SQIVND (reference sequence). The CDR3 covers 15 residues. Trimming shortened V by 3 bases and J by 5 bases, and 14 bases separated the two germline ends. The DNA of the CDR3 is TGTGCCAGTAGTATTTTCGGGCAGGGCCATCAGCCCCAGCATTTT. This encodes CASSIFGQGHQPQHF. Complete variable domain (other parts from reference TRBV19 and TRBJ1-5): DGGITQSPKYLFRKEGQNVTLSCEQNLNHDAMYWYRQDPGQGLRLIYYSQIVNDFQKGDIAEGYSVSREKKESFPLTVTSAQKNPTAFYLCASSIFGQGHQPQHFGDGTRLSIL.

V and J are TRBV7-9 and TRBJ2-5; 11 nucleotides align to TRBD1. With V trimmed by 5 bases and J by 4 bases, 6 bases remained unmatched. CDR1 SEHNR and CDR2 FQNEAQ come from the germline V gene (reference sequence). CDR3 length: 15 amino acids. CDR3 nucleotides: TGTGCCAGCAGCCGGACAGGGGGCCTTTTAGAGACCCAGTACTTC. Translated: CASSRTGGLLETQYF.

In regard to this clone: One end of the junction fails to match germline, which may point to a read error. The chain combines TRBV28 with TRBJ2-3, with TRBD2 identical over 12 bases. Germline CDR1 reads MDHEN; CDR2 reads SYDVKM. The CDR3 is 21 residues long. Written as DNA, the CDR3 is TGTACCAGCAGTTTTCCATACCCTGGGGCTAGCGGGAGGGGCGACACAGATACGCAGTATTTT. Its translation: CTSSFPYPGASGRGDTDTQYF.

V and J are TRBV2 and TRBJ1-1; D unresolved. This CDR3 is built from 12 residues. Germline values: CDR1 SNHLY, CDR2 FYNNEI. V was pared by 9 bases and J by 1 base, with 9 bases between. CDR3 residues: CARTLRNTEAFF. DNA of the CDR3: TGTGCCAGGACTTTGAGGAACACTGAAGCTTTCTTT. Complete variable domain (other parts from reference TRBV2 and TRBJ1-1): EPEVTQTPSHQVTQMGQEVILRCVPISNHLYFYWYRQILGQKVEFLVSFYNNEISEKSEIFDDQFSVERPDGSNFTLKIRSTKLEDSAMYFCARTLRNTEAFFGQGTRLTVV.

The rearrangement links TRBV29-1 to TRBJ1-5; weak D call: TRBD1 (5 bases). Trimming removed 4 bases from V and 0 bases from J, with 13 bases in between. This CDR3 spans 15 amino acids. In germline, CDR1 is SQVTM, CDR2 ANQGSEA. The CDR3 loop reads CSVGEGPFSNQPQHF. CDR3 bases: TGCAGCGTTGGGGAGGGGCCCTTTAGCAATCAGCCCCAGCATTTT. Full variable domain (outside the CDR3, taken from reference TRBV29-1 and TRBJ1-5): SAVISQKPSRDICQRGTSLTIQCQVDSQVTMMFWYRQQPGQSLTLIATANQGSEATYESGFVIDKFPISRPNLTFSTLTVSNMSPEDSSIYLCSVGEGPFSNQPQHFGDGTRLSIL.